Below are 30 T cell receptor beta chains sequenced from a single sample in a study of T cells in Graves' hyperthyroidism and ophthalmopathy. Amplified TCR beta CDR3 regions came from RNA transcripts. The primer set for the first-round RT-PCR of the TCR CDR3 was HTBI. TCRdb used MiXCR to reprocess the multiplex PCR reads, holding one entry per CDR3 protein. This table has about 380,000 distinct CDR3 sequences, about 14% appearing once. Material for sequencing was blood. All receptors derive from a woman under 40 with Graves' ophthalmopathy.

Worth noting for this clonotype: This may arise from a read error, as a much more abundant clone is one base away. This chain joins TRBV12-3 or TRBV12-4 and TRBJ2-5; 8 bases match TRBD1. This CDR3 is 14 amino acids long. CDR3 region: CASSATTGEETHYF. Written as DNA, the CDR3 is TGTGCCAGCAGTGCCACGACAGGGGAAGAGACCCATTACTTC.

In its sample, this clonotype was seen many times. V and J are TRBV27 and TRBJ2-3; the match to TRBD2 covers 12 bases. The germline CDR1 and CDR2 sequences are MNHEY and SMNVEV (reference sequence). The length of the CDR3 is 17 residues. V lost 5 bases, J lost 1 base, and 7 bases stayed unmatched. In nucleotides, the CDR3 is TGTGCCAGCAGTCTGCGCCGACTAGCGGGGGGCACAGATACGCAGTATTTT. Translated: CASSLRRLAGGTDTQYF.

The chain couples TRBV20-1 to TRBJ2-1; tentative D call: TRBD2 (6 bases). CDR3 length: 14 residues. Trimming cost V 6 bases and J 4 bases, with 16 bases left between them. CDR1 is DFQATT and CDR2 is SNEGSKA in the germline V gene (reference sequence). The CDR3 region is CSARGAGQYNEQFF. As DNA, the CDR3 is TGCAGTGCCCGAGGTGCGGGGCAGTACAATGAGCAGTTCTTC.

In the case of this clonotype: A clone one base away is much larger, so this may be a read error. The chain carries TRBV20-1 and TRBJ2-1; D may be TRBD1 or TRBD2 (5 bases each). The germline CDR1 and CDR2 sequences are DFQATT and SNEGSKA (reference sequence). The germline V and J ends were trimmed by 3 bases and 1 base, with 10 bases remaining between them. The CDR3 totals 14 residues. This chain's CDR3 is CSASARGSYNEQFF. Here the CDR3 DNA reads TGCAGTGCTAGCGCGAGGGGTTCCTACAATGAGCAGTTCTTC.

In this sample, this clonotype turned up many times. The chain carries TRBV5-6 and TRBJ1-6; D unclear. From germline, CDR1 is SGHDT and CDR2 YYEEEE. The CDR3 loop spans 16 amino acids. The germline V and J ends were trimmed by 0 bases and 2 bases, with 9 bases remaining between them. The CDR3 is CASSLARDTYNSPLHF. The CDR3 region has the DNA TGTGCCAGCAGCTTGGCTCGGGATACCTATAATTCACCCCTCCACTTT.

The gene calls are TRBV9 and TRBJ2-2; 10 bases agree with TRBD2. Looked up from germline, CDR1 is SGDLS and CDR2 is YYNGEE. The CDR3 is 15 amino acids. V was clipped by 4 bases and J by 7 bases; unmatched bases: 7. Here the CDR3 DNA reads TGTGCCAGCAGCCCAGAGCGGGGGGGAATCGGGGAGCTGTTTTTT. Translated: CASSPERGGIGELFF.

There are many counts of this clonotype. This rearrangement joins TRBV7-9 to TRBJ1-2; 8 bases fit TRBD1. The CDR3 runs to 15 residues. Germline CDR1 and CDR2: SEHNR and FQNEAQ (reference sequence). J was trimmed by 1 base and V by 2 bases; bases with no gene match: 3. The CDR3 is CASSLLGQGNYGYTF. DNA for the CDR3: TGTGCCAGCAGCTTACTCGGACAGGGTAACTATGGCTACACCTTC.

This clonotype was detected many times. The V gene is TRBV2, the J gene TRBJ1-5; no firm D call. This CDR3 region has 14 residues. V lost 8 bases to trimming and J lost 6 bases, with 17 bases between them. Germline V gene lookup returns CDR1 SNHLY and CDR2 FYNNEI. The CDR3 sequence: CASRLEGTSQPQHF. The CDR3 nucleotides read TGTGCCAGCCGGTTGGAAGGTACTAGTCAGCCCCAGCATTTT.

This clonotype was counted at least ten times. The rearrangement uses TRBV30 and TRBJ1-3; 9 bases align to TRBD1. CDR3 size: 18 residues. The V and J ends lost 3 bases and 4 bases, in that order; junction bases with no gene match: 16. Germline CDR1 is GTSNPN and CDR2 is SVGIG (reference sequence). CDR3 nucleotide sequence: TGTGCCTGGAGCGAAATCCGGGACAGGGTTTTCTCAGGAAACACCATATATTTT. Its translation is CAWSEIRDRVFSGNTIYF.

This clonotype has a count of ten or more. The chain recombines TRBV15 with TRBJ1-5; D gene uncertain. Germline V gene data show CDR1 as LNHNV and CDR2 as YYDKDF (reference sequence). The CDR3 has 15 amino acids. Trimming cost V 0 bases and J 0 bases, with 6 bases left between them. The CDR3 sequence: CATSRDLGSNQPQHF. DNA for the CDR3: TGTGCCACCAGCAGAGATTTAGGTAGCAATCAGCCCCAGCATTTT.

CDR3 in amino acids: CASGALNEQFF. The CDR3 DNA is TGTGCCAGCGGGGCTTTAAATGAGCAGTTCTTC. V is TRBV27 and J is TRBJ2-1, with a weak D call TRBD1 (5 bases). Between the trimmed V and J ends, which lost 8 bases and 7 bases, there was a span of 9 bases. Germline assignment: CDR1 MNHEY and CDR2 SMNVEV (reference sequence). The CDR3 covers 11 residues.

This clonotype was recorded at least ten times. The V gene is TRBV20-1, the J gene TRBJ2-7, with TRBD2 identical over 7 bases. V trimming: 3 bases; J trimming: 5 bases; junction bases outside the gene matches: 7. Germline V gives CDR1 DFQATT, CDR2 SNEGSKA (reference sequence). CDR3 length: 13 amino acids. CDR3 nucleotide sequence: TGCAGTGCTAGCCCCTGGGGGACTAACGAGCAGTACTTC. It translates to CSASPWGTNEQYF.

In this sample, this clonotype turned up a few times. The chain has TRBV9 and TRBJ1-5; D ambiguous. In germline, CDR1 is SGDLS, CDR2 YYNGEE. The CDR3 covers 13 residues. Trimming cost V 0 bases and J 3 bases, with 4 bases left between them. The CDR3 nucleotides read TGTGCCAGCAGCGTAGGTGTCAATCAGCCCCAGCATTTT. Translation: CASSVGVNQPQHF.

This clonotype has at least ten counts. The DNA of the CDR3 is TGTGCCACCTGGGCGGACAGGGGGCTTGATACGCAGTATTTT. Translated, it gives CATWADRGLDTQYF. The rearrangement links TRBV28 to TRBJ2-3; TRBD1 matches 11 bases. V lost 10 bases, J lost 6 bases, and 9 bases stayed unmatched. The CDR3 totals 14 residues. CDR1 is MDHEN and CDR2 is SYDVKM in the germline V gene.

This clonotype was recorded at least ten times. The J gene is TRBJ1-1, the V gene TRBV7-9; the D is unclear. CDR1 is SEHNR, CDR2 FQNEAQ, per germline (reference sequence). The ends were cut back, 6 bases at V and 6 bases at J, with 14 bases in the middle. The CDR3 totals 13 residues. CDR3 amino acids: CASSLDIIPEAFF. The CDR3 bases are TGTGCCAGCAGTCTTGATATCATTCCTGAAGCTTTCTTT.

This clonotype was observed many times. The J gene is TRBJ2-1, the V gene TRBV11-2, with 8 bases matching TRBD2. Trimming removed 4 bases from V and 7 bases from J; junction bases left unmatched: 12. Germline V CDR1 and CDR2: SGHAT, FQNNGV. The CDR3 runs to 16 residues. CDR3 nucleotide sequence: TGTGCCAGCAGCTCCTCCGGGGGGGCCAGGATTAATGAGCAGTTCTTC. As protein: CASSSSGGARINEQFF. The full variable domain, rest sourced from reference TRBV11-2 and TRBJ2-1, is EAGVAQSPRYKIIEKRQSVAFWCNPISGHATLYWYQQILGQGPKLLIQFQNNGVVDDSQLPKDRFSAERLKGVDSTLKIQPAKLEDSAVYLCASSSSGGARINEQFFGPGTRLTVL.

This clonotype was detected only a few times. The V call is TRBV7-6, the J call TRBJ2-5, with D unresolved. The ends were cut back, 5 bases at V and 5 bases at J, with 12 bases in the middle. The CDR3 consists of 13 residues. The germline V gene has CDR1 SGHVS and CDR2 FNYEAQ. DNA of the CDR3: TGTGCCAGCAGCGCCAGGTTTAGGGAGACCCAGTACTTC. Amino acid sequence: CASSARFRETQYF.

This clonotype was picked up many times. The genes are TRBV28 and TRBJ1-1; D uncertain. Germline loops: CDR1 MDHEN, CDR2 SYDVKM. This CDR3 has 12 residues. Trimming stripped 5 bases from V and 8 bases from J, with 12 bases between. This CDR3 is CASSPPTEEAFF. CDR3 DNA: TGTGCCAGCAGTCCCCCGACGGAGGAAGCTTTCTTT. The variable domain in full, completed from reference TRBV28 and TRBJ1-1, reads DVKVTQSSRYLVKRTGEKVFLECVQDMDHENMFWYRQDPGLGLRLIYFSYDVKMKEKGDIPEGYSVSREKKERFSLILESASTNQTSMYLCASSPPTEEAFFGQGTRLTVV.

The genes are TRBV29-1 and TRBJ1-2; possible D gene TRBD1, 6 bases. Trimming removed 1 base from V and 3 bases from J, with 18 bases in between. This CDR3 region has 16 residues. Germline assignment: CDR1 SQVTM and CDR2 ANQGSEA. CDR3 bases: TGCAGCGTTGAAGGGTGGGCCGGGGGCATGGACTATGGCTACACCTTC. The encoded protein is CSVEGWAGGMDYGYTF.

Many counts were recorded for this clonotype. The V call is TRBV20-1, the J call TRBJ1-1; D gene uncertain. CDR3 length: 13 amino acids. The V and J ends lost 3 bases and 2 bases respectively, with 10 bases between them. The germline V gene encodes CDR1 DFQATT and CDR2 SNEGSKA (reference sequence). The CDR3 reads CSARWRPNTEAFF. Here the CDR3 DNA reads TGCAGTGCTAGGTGGAGGCCAAACACTGAAGCTTTCTTT.

The chain couples TRBV7-9 to TRBJ1-4, with D perhaps TRBD1 (6 bases). Per germline, CDR1 SEHNR and CDR2 FQNEAQ (reference sequence). The CDR3 sequence is 14 residues long. V lost 6 bases to trimming and J lost 1 base, with 9 bases between them. CDR3: CASREGGTNEKLFF. The DNA of the CDR3 is TGTGCCAGCAGGGAGGGGGGAACTAATGAAAAACTGTTTTTT.

This clonotype was counted ten times or more. The V and J genes are TRBV12-3 or TRBV12-4 and TRBJ2-3; a weak D match, TRBD1 (5 bases). The CDR3 spans 11 residues. V gave up 6 bases and J gave up 10 bases, with 11 bases separating them. In DNA, the CDR3 is TGTGCCAGCAGGCTAGGGGAAGCGCAGTATTTT. This gives the protein CASRLGEAQYF.

This clonotype has ten or more counts. The gene calls are TRBV12-3 or TRBV12-4 and TRBJ1-2; possible D gene TRBD1, 5 bases. Between the trimmed V and J ends, which lost 6 bases and 1 base, there was a span of 9 bases. This CDR3 has 13 residues. Here the CDR3 DNA reads TGTGCCAGCAGCAAGACAGTTAACTATGGCTACACCTTC. Residues: CASSKTVNYGYTF.

At least ten counts were recorded for this clonotype. This chain connects TRBV30 to TRBJ1-3; no clear D. This CDR3 is 12 amino acids long. Deletions cut 0 bases from V and 6 bases from J, with 6 bases between. CDR1 GTSNPN and CDR2 SVGIG come from the germline V gene (reference sequence). The CDR3 nucleotides are TGTGCCTGGAGTGTACTCCCAAACACCATATATTTT. This translates into CAWSVLPNTIYF.

This clonotype occurred a few times. This chain joins TRBV6-1 and TRBJ1-5; D is possibly TRBD1 (5 bases). There are 14 residues in the CDR3. V lost 2 bases and J lost 7, with 12 bases in between. The germline V gene has CDR1 MNHNS and CDR2 SASEGT. As DNA, the CDR3 is TGTGCCAGCAGTGAATGGGGGGGTGTCCAGCCCCAGCATTTT. As protein: CASSEWGGVQPQHF.

This chain connects TRBV2 to TRBJ1-2; tentative D call: TRBD1 (5 bases). V was trimmed by 7 bases and J by 7 bases, leaving 19 bases between them. Germline values: CDR1 SNHLY, CDR2 FYNNEI. The CDR3 extends over 14 amino acids. CDR3 DNA sequence: TGTGCCAGCAATTCCCTTCAGGGAGTAAGTGGCTACACCTTC. Translating it yields CASNSLQGVSGYTF.

This clonotype was recorded at least ten times. The chain uses TRBV20-1 and TRBJ1-1; D not certain. The CDR3 is made up of 14 amino acids. Germline V lookup: CDR1 DFQATT, CDR2 SNEGSKA (reference sequence). V lost 1 base to trimming and J lost 1 base, with 10 bases between them. Here the CDR3 reads CSARASISNTEAFF. The DNA of the CDR3 is TGCAGTGCTAGAGCCAGCATTTCGAACACTGAAGCTTTCTTT.

In this sample, this clonotype turned up many times. V and J are TRBV24-1 and TRBJ2-3; tentative D call: TRBD1 (6 bases). Deletions cut 6 bases from V and 3 bases from J, with 18 bases between. Germline-derived CDR1 and CDR2 are KGHDR and SFDVKD. CDR3 size: 16 residues. CDR3 bases: TGTGCCACCAGTCCCCGAACAGGGCTCTTTACAGATACGCAGTATTTT. It is translated as CATSPRTGLFTDTQYF.

This clonotype was recorded many times. The V gene is TRBV11-3, the J gene TRBJ1-5; tentative D call: TRBD1 (5 bases). The V gene lost 1 base and the J gene lost 10 bases, with 17 bases spanning the gap. The length of the CDR3 is 15 residues. Per the germline V gene, CDR1 is SGHNT and CDR2 is YENEEA. The CDR3 DNA follows: TGTGCCAGCAGCTTAGTTGCGGGACCGGGCTCTCCCCAGCATTTT. It specifies CASSLVAGPGSPQHF.

In regard to this clonotype: Possible read error: a much larger clone is one base away. J is TRBJ1-3 and V is TRBV5-5; D not certain. In germline, CDR1 is SGHKS, CDR2 YYEKEE (reference sequence). This CDR3 is built from 16 residues. DNA of the CDR3: TGTGCCAGCAGCTTTCCTTTGGCGGGCTCTGGAGACACCATATATTTT. Translating gives CASSFPLAGSGDTIYF.